This TCR beta chain emerged from a study of T cell repertoires in cytomegalovirus infection. Study details: Public TCR beta signatures indicated both CMV infection and matching HLA type.

TCRdb reprocessed the reads via MiXCR and lists one record per CDR3 protein. This sample has more than 200,000 distinct CDR3 sequences, with 8% to 9.5% found just once. Trimming stripped 0 bases from V and 4 bases from J, with 16 bases between. CDR3 size: 16 residues. Germline loops: CDR1 LNHNV, CDR2 YYDKDF (reference sequence). Sequenced sample: PBMCs. This receptor was identified in a human donor in good health (CMV status not recorded). Some clones in this sample may be carry-over from other donors' samples. This chain links TRBV15 with TRBJ2-7, with D possibly called TRBD1 or TRBD2 (5 bases each). CDR3 region: CATSREKPGTIYEQYF. CDR3 coding DNA: TGTGCCACCAGCAGAGAAAAGCCCGGGACCATATACGAGCAGTACTTC.